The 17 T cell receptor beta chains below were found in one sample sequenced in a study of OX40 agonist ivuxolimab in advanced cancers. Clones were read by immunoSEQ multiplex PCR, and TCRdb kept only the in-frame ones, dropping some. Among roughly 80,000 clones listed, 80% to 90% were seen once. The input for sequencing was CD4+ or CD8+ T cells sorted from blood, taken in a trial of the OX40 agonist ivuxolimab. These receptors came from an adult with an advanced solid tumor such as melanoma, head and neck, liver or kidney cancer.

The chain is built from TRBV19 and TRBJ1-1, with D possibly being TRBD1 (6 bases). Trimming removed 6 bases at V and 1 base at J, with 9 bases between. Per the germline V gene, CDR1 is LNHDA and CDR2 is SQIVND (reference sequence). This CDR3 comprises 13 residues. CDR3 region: CASSDRPNTEAFF. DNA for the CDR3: TGTGCCAGTAGCGACAGGCCGAACACTGAAGCTTTCTTT.

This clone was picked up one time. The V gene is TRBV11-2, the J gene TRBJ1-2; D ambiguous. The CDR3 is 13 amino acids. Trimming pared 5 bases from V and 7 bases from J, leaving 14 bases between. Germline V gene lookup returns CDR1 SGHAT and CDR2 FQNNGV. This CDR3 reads CASSPGRVFGYTF. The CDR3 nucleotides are TGTGCCAGCAGCCCTGGACGGGTCTTTGGCTACACCTTC.

DNA of the CDR3: TGTGCCAGCAGCTCACAACAGGGAGTCCGCGTCCTGACTTTC. Amino acid sequence: CASSSQQGVRVLTF. J is TRBJ2-6 and V is TRBV5-6; D is perhaps TRBD1 (6 bases). Germline CDR1 reads SGHDT; CDR2 reads YYEEEE. The CDR3 covers 14 residues. V lost 3 bases and J 12 bases, leaving 16 bases between the germline ends.

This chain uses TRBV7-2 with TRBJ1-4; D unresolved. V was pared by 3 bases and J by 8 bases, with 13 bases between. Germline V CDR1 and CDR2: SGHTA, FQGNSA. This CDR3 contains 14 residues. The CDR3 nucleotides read TGTGCCAGCAGCTTCGGTGGGGTAGGCGAAAAACTGTTTTTT. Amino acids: CASSFGGVGEKLFF. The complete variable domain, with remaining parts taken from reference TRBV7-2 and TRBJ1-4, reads GAGVSQSPSNKVTEKGKDVELRCDPISGHTALYWYRQSLGQGLEFLIYFQGNSAPDKSGLPSDRFSAERTGGSVSTLTIQRTQQEDSAVYLCASSFGGVGEKLFFGSGTQLSVL.

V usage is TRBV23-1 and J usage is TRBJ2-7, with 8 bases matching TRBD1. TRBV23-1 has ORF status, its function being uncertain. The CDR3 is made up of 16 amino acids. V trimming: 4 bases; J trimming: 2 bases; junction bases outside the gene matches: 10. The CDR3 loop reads CASSPRGQGTPYEQYF. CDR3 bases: TGCGCCAGCAGTCCTAGAGGACAGGGCACTCCCTACGAGCAGTACTTC.

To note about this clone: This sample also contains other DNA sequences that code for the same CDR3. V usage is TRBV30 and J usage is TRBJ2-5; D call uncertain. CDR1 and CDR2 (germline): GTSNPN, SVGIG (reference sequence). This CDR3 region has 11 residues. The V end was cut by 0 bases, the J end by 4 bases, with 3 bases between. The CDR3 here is CAWSVGETQYF. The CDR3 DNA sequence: TGTGCCTGGAGTGTTGGAGAGACCCAGTACTTC. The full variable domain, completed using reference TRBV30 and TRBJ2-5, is SQTIHQWPATLVQPVGSPLSLECTVEGTSNPNLYWYRQAAGRGLQLLFYSVGIGQISSEVPQNLSASRPQDRQFILSSKKLLLSDSGFYLCAWSVGETQYFGPGTRLLVL.

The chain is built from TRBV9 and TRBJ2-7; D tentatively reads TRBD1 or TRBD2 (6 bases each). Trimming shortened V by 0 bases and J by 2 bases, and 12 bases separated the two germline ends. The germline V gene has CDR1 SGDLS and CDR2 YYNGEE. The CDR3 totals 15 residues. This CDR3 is CASSVGPGAPYEQYF. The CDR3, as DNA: TGTGCCAGCAGCGTAGGGCCGGGGGCCCCCTACGAGCAGTACTTC.

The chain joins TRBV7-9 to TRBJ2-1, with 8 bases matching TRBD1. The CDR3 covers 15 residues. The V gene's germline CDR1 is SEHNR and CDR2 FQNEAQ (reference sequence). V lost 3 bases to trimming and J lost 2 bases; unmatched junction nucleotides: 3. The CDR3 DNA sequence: TGTGCCAGCAGCTTCGGACAGGGAGCCTACAATGAGCAGTTCTTC. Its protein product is CASSFGQGAYNEQFF.

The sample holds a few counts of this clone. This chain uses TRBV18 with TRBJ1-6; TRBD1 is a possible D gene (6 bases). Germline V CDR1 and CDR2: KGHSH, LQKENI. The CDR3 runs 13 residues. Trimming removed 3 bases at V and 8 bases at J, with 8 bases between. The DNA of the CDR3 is TGTGCCAGCTCACCGGACAGACATTCACCCCTCCACTTT. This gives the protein CASSPDRHSPLHF.

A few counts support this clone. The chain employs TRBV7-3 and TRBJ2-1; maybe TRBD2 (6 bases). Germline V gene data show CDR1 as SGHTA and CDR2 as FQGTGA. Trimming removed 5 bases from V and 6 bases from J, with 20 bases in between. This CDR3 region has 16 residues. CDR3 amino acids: CASSRQTSKGLNEQFF. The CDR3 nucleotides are TGTGCCAGCAGCCGACAGACTAGTAAGGGCCTCAATGAGCAGTTCTTC.

The DNA of the CDR3 is TGTGCCAGCAGCTTAAGACAGGACCCCTACGAGCAGTACTTC. It specifies CASSLRQDPYEQYF. The chain combines TRBV11-2 with TRBJ2-7, with D perhaps matching TRBD1 (6 bases). CDR3 length: 14 residues. Trimming removed 2 bases from V and 2 bases from J, with 10 bases in between. Germline loops: CDR1 SGHAT, CDR2 FQNNGV.

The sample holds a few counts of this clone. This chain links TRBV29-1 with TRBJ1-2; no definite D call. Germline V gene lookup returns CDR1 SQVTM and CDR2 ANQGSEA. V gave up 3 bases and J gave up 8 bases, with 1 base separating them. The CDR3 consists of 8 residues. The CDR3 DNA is TGCAGCGTTGACGGCTACACCTTC. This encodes CSVDGYTF. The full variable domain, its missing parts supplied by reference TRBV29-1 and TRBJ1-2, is SAVISQKPSRDICQRGTSLTIQCQVDSQVTMMFWYRQQPGQSLTLIATANQGSEATYESGFVIDKFPISRPNLTFSTLTVSNMSPEDSSIYLCSVDGYTFGSGTRLTVV.

This chain's CDR3 is CASSLRPYGYTF. CDR3 DNA sequence: TGTGCCAGCAGTTTACGGCCCTATGGCTACACCTTC. The chain couples TRBV28 to TRBJ1-2; no firm D call. V lost 2 bases, J lost 4 bases, and 5 bases lay in between. This CDR3 has 12 residues. Germline-derived CDR1 and CDR2 are MDHEN and SYDVKM.

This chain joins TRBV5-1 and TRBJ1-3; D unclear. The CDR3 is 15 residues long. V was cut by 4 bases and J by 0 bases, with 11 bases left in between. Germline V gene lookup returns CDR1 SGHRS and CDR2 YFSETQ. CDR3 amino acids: CASSISGSSGNTIYF. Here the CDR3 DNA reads TGCGCCAGCAGCATCTCCGGGTCCTCTGGAAACACCATATATTTT.

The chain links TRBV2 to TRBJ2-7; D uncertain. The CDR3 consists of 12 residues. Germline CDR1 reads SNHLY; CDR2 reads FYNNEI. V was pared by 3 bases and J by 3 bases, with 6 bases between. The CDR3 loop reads CASSELSYEQYF. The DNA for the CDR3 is TGTGCCAGCAGTGAGTTAAGCTACGAGCAGTACTTC.

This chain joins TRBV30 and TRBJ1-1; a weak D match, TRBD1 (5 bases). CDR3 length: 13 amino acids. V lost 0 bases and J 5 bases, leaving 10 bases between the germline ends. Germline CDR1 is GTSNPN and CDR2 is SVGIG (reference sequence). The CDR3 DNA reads TGTGCCTGGAGTGTAGAAGGGGTTACTGAAGCTTTCTTT. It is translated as CAWSVEGVTEAFF.

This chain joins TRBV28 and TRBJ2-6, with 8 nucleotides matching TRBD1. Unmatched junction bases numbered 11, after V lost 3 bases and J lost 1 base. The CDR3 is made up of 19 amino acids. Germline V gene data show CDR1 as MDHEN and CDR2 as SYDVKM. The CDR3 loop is CASSFWPTGAPSGANVLTF. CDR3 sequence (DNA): TGTGCCAGCAGTTTTTGGCCGACAGGGGCCCCATCTGGGGCCAACGTCCTGACTTTC.